In this sample, the clone carrying this TCR beta chain turned up a few times. Antigen specificity is unknown. A read error may account for a junction end that differs from germline. Regions amplified from RNA transcripts were the TCR beta CDR3 regions. First-round RT-PCR with HTBI primers amplified the TCR CDR3 region. TCRdb reanalysed the multiplex PCR reads using MiXCR and keeps one entry per CDR3 protein. In the table there are 700,000 or so distinct CDR3 sequences, over 15% of which are singletons. CDR1 is MGHRA and CDR2 is YSYEKL in the germline V gene. This CDR3 comprises 13 residues. The sample is drawn from a study of T cells in Graves' hyperthyroidism and ophthalmopathy. Overall study findings and caveats: Blood held most thyroid clonotypes expanded above 0.001 frequency.

The sequence derives from a man aged 18 to 35 with Graves' hyperthyroidism. The chain combines TRBV4-1 with TRBJ2-7; D gene uncertain. The sequenced sample was blood. The CDR3 protein is CASSPARAEVQYF. CDR3 sequence (DNA): TGTGCCAGCAGCCCAGCACGGGCCGAAGTGCAGTACTTC.